A selection of T cell receptor beta chains follows, all from one sample in a study of OX40 agonist ivuxolimab in advanced cancers. Assay used: immunoSEQ multiplex PCR; TCRdb lists only in-frame clones, some missing. The data hold 70,000 to 90,000 clones, with around 83% observed a single time. The sequencing here drew on CD4+ or CD8+ T cells sorted from blood, taken in a trial of the OX40 agonist ivuxolimab. The receptors here all came from an adult with an advanced solid tumor such as melanoma, head and neck, liver or kidney cancer. Each CDR3 is given without its conserved first and last residue.

TRBV9	ASSVDGGYSYEQY
TRBV6-6	ASTSREGAYGYT
TRBV29-1	SARGGGPTEAF
TRBV7-9	ASSLDKGGEQY
TRBV5-1	ASSTTSGANVLT
TRBV18	ASSPPRTGGRDIQY
TRBV4-1	ASSQDVVRRANYGYT
TRBV6-4	ASSSGQGANTGELF
TRBV2	ASSERTEAGELF
TRBV5-1	ASSLAKDGYSYGYT
TRBV20-1	SAISGAGYT
TRBV19	ASSMVPAGGFGELF
TRBV2	ASGSGTLQETQY
TRBV11-1	ASSLVMSEQY
TRBV11-2	ASSLGGGGTEAF
TRBV30	ASQGSRNTEAF
TRBV27	ASSLSRTSDRDTQY
TRBV7-3	ASSRGGGSSYNEQF
TRBV2	ASSEAITVKGYT
TRBV9	ASKRGQGVTETQY
TRBV19	ATPSPGQGSGYT
TRBV7-4	ASSSKTVSLH
TRBV19	ASSNGGQTFSSYNEQF
TRBV6-5	ASRRAGGNEQF
TRBV9	ASSLMDRSNTEAF
TRBV6-1	ASSEQDFTGELF
TRBV30	AWRRGQGNGYT
TRBV5-4	ASSSVGQSSYNEQF
TRBV27	ASSLFGGGGKNIQY
TRBV7-9	ASSLLTARGRNEQF
TRBV5-1	ASSLTGAQETQY
TRBV5-1	ASSLSSGNTEAF
TRBV7-3	ASSFRTGRGNTEAF
TRBV19	ASELFPGAKWAF
TRBV6-4	ASSRGLTYNEQF
TRBV27	ASRQDRPFEAF
TRBV25-1	ASSEGIAGGLRTYEQY
TRBV7-2	ASSLGVQPQH
TRBV11-2	ASSLDGAYNEQF
TRBV4-2	ASSQERIAGTDTQY
TRBV19	ATQWRSGTGELF
TRBV18	ASSPGLYNEQF
TRBV29-1	SVQDRPVGYT
TRBV28	ASSLVVLGNEQF
TRBV7-3	ASSNLLDGELF
TRBV10-2	ASRPQGTSGELF
TRBV30	AWKTKGGSPLH
TRBV5-6	ASTSPKPGAETQY
TRBV4-1	ASSRAQETQY
TRBV5-1	ASSLGGGANEQF
TRBV7-2	ASSRDAVAGGHEQF
TRBV4-1	ASSQDLAFQPQH
TRBV5-4	ASSRGLAESTDTQY
TRBV7-9	ASSLTQVESEKLF
TRBV28	ASSSQGVGNTIY
TRBV19	ARYCSDRDRRIYEQY
TRBV7-2	ASSLRGQPSNYGYT
TRBV30	AWKGSLNTEAF
TRBV14	ASSQDLGKGYT
TRBV5-1	ASSLVSGRFSGNTIY